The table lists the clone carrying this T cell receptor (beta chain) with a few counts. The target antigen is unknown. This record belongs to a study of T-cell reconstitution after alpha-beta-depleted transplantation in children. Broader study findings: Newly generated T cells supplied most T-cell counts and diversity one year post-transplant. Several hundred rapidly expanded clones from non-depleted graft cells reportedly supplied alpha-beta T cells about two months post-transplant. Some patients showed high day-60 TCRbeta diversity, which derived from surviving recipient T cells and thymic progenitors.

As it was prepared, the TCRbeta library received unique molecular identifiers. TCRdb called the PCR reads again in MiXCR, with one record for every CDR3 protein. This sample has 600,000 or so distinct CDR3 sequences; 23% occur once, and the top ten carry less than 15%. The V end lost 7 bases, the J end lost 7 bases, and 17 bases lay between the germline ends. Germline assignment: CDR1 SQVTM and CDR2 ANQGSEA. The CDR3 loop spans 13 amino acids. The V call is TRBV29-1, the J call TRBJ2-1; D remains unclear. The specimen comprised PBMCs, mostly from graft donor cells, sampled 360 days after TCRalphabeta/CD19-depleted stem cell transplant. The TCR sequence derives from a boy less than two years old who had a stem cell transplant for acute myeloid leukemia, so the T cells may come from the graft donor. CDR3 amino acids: CSASSGWGNEQFF. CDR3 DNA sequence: TGCAGCGCCTCATCTGGGTGGGGAAATGAGCAGTTCTTC.